This T cell receptor (beta chain) derives from a study of blood T cell repertoires in COVID-19. Study-wide background: Collection of acute and convalescent COVID-19 samples took place in the United States, Italy and Spain. T cells, B-cell-depleted T cells, or PBMCs provided the cDNA or gDNA that served as material.

V shed 5 bases, J shed 0 bases, and the junction held 3 bases outside the gene matches. CDR1 is SGHTA, CDR2 FQGTGA, per germline. The CDR3 runs to 16 residues. In the original analysis: Reference gene primer amplification gave estimated nucleated cell counts. The table came from immunoSEQ multiplex PCR; TCRdb's copy has only in-frame clones and leaves some out. Clone size and the V and J calls come from that table; the DNA yielded D and trimming. The table has about 93,000 clones, around 90% seen once. Seattle's cohort entered during active infection and was followed longitudinally. V usage is TRBV7-3 and J usage is TRBJ2-1; TRBD2 matches 11 bases. Specimen: peripheral blood. The sequence derives from a man aged 55 to 70 with COVID-19, enrolled during active disease. CDR3 sequence: CASSRTSGGSYNEQFF. The CDR3 DNA reads TGTGCCAGCAGCCGTACTAGCGGGGGCTCCTACAATGAGCAGTTCTTC.